This T cell receptor (beta chain) was captured by sequencing in a study of CD8 T cell repertoires and HIV-1 epitope variants. Study information: T cells were stimulated with Twenty-five Gag and Nef peptides separately. Equal numbers of autologous T cell-negative cells presented antigen to enriched T cells.

Clones were read by immunoSEQ multiplex PCR, and TCRdb kept only the in-frame ones, dropping some. The data show roughly 5,000 clones, with around 70% seen just once and roughly two fifths held by the top ten. The CDR3 loop spans 11 amino acids. Germline CDR1 SNHLY, CDR2 FYNNEI. V lost 11 bases, J lost 7 bases, and 12 bases lay in between. On this clone itself: Its antigen remains unidentified.

This receptor was obtained from a male donor with HIV. The genes are TRBV2 and TRBJ2-4; D unclear. The sequenced sample was cultured CD8+ T cells derived from PBMCs. The CDR3 protein is CAGPERNIQYF. Here the CDR3 DNA reads TGTGCCGGGCCGGAGAGGAACATTCAGTACTTC. The whole variable domain, remainder taken from reference TRBV2 and TRBJ2-4, is EPEVTQTPSHQVTQMGQEVILRCVPISNHLYFYWYRQILGQKVEFLVSFYNNEISEKSEIFDDQFSVERPDGSNFTLKIRSTKLEDSAMYFCAGPERNIQYFGAGTRLSVL.